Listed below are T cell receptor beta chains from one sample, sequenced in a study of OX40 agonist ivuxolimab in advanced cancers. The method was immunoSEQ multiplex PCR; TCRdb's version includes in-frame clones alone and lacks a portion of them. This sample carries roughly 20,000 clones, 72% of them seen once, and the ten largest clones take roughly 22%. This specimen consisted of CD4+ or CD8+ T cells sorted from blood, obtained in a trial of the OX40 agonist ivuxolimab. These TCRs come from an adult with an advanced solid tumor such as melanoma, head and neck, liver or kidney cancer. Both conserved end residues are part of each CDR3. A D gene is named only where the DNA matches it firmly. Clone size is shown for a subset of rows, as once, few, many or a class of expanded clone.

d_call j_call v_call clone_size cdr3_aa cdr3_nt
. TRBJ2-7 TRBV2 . CASSESGAPGYEQYF TGTGCCAGCAGTGAATCGGGGGCTCCCGGCTACGAGCAGTACTTC
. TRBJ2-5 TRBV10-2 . CASSRTRGRPQETQYF TGCGCCAGCAGCAGGACTCGGGGGCGCCCCCAAGAGACCCAGTACTTC
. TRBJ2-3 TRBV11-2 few CASSSPWGRLGTDTQYF TGTGCCAGCAGCAGCCCCTGGGGCAGATTGGGCACAGATACGCAGTATTTT
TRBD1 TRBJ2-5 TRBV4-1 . CASSQGIDRGHLETQYF TGCGCCAGCAGCCAAGGGATAGACAGGGGGCATTTGGAGACCCAGTACTTC
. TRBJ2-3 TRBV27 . CASSPLRTEHTDTQYF TGTGCCAGCAGCCCGTTAAGGACAGAACACACAGATACGCAGTATTTT
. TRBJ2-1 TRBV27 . CASSLARLSDEQFF TGTGCCAGCAGTTTAGCGCGCTTAAGCGATGAGCAGTTCTTC
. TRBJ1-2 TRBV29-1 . CSGGPSDAPYGYTF TGCAGCGGGGGCCCATCGGACGCGCCCTATGGCTACACCTTC
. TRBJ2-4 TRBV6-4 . CASSEGTGANIQYF TGTGCCAGCAGCGAAGGTACGGGGGCAAACATTCAGTACTTC
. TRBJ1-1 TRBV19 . CASGQGRGGATEAFF TGTGCCAGTGGCCAAGGTAGGGGGGGGGCCACTGAAGCTTTCTTT
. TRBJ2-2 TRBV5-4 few CASSLVQGDTGELFF TGTGCCAGCAGCTTGGTTCAGGGTGACACCGGGGAGCTGTTTTTT
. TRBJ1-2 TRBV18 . CASSPYGNRWSYGYTF TGTGCCAGCTCACCATACGGTAACAGGTGGAGCTATGGCTACACCTTC
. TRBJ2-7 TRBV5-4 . CASSLEERYEQYF TGTGCCAGCAGCTTGGAAGAAAGATACGAGCAGTACTTC
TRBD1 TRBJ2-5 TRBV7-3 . CASSQVPTGQETQYF TGTGCCAGCAGTCAGGTGCCGACAGGGCAAGAGACCCAGTACTTC
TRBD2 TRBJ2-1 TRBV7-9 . CASSFPRGDLNEQFF TGTGCCAGCAGCTTTCCGCGGGGGGACCTTAATGAGCAGTTCTTC
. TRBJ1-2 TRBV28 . CASSPWGTGYGYTF TGTGCCAGCAGTCCCTGGGGGACGGGCTATGGCTACACCTTC
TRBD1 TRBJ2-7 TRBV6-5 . CASSYSGQGNYEQYF TGTGCCAGCAGTTACTCGGGACAGGGGAACTACGAGCAGTACTTC
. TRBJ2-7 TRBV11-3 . CASSLPLDEQYF TGTGCCAGCAGCTTACCTCTTGACGAGCAGTACTTC
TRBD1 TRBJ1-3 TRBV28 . CASSLGTGTSGNTIYF TGTGCCAGCAGCCTCGGGACAGGAACCTCTGGAAACACCATATATTTT
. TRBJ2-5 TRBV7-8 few CASSYRLGGQETQYF TGTGCCAGCAGCTACCGGCTTGGGGGTCAAGAGACCCAGTACTTC
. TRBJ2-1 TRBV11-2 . CASRPRDAVGEQFF TGTGCCAGCAGACCCCGGGACGCGGTAGGTGAGCAGTTCTTC
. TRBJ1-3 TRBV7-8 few CASSPHGTSSGNTIYF TGTGCCAGCAGCCCCCATGGTACGAGCTCTGGAAACACCATATATTTT
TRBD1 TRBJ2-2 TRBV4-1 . CASSLQGDGTGELFF TGCGCCAGCAGCTTACAGGGGGATGGCACCGGGGAGCTGTTTTTT
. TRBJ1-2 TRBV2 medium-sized CASISGTDVYGYTF TGTGCCAGCATCTCCGGGACGGACGTCTATGGCTACACCTTC
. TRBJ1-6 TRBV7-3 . CASSRDGNSPLHF TGTGCCAGCAGCCGGGACGGTAATTCACCCCTCCACTTT
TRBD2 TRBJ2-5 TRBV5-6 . CASSFKWSGSQETQYF TGTGCCAGCAGCTTTAAATGGAGCGGGAGCCAAGAGACCCAGTACTTC
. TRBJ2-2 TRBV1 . CTSSPWRPGAVF TGCACCAGCAGCCCATGGAGGCCGGGAGCTGTTTTT
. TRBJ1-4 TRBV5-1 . CASSLNEGTNEKLFF TGCGCCAGCAGCTTGAATGAGGGTACTAATGAAAAACTGTTTTTT
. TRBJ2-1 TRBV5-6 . CASSLGQYNEQFF TGTGCCAGCAGCTTGGGCCAGTACAATGAGCAGTTCTTC
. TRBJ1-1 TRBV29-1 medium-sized CSVEGGTEAFF TGCAGCGTTGAAGGGGGAACTGAAGCTTTCTTT
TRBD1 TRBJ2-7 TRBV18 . CASSPQGARGEQYF TGTGCCAGCTCACCACAGGGGGCGCGCGGAGAGCAGTACTTC
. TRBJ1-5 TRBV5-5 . CASSLVEGSGQPQHF TGTGCCAGCAGCTTAGTGGAAGGTTCCGGTCAGCCCCAGCATTTT
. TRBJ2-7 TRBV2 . CASSGGSYEQYF TGTGCCAGCAGCGGGGGCTCTTACGAGCAGTACTTC
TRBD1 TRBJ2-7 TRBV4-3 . CASSQGQGAYEQYF TGCGCCAGCAGCCAAGGACAGGGCGCCTACGAGCAGTACTTC
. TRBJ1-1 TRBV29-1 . CSVIGGRSGGNTEAFF TGCAGCGTTATAGGGGGGCGAAGCGGGGGAAACACTGAAGCTTTCTTT
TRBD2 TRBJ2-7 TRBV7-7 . CASSAGLAGSSYEQYF TGTGCTAGCAGCGCCGGACTAGCGGGGAGCTCCTACGAGCAGTACTTC
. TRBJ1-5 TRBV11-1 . CASSPPGPHQPQHF TGTGCCAGCAGCCCCCCCGGCCCCCATCAGCCCCAGCATTTT
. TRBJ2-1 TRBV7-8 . CASSPNRVTSNEQFF TGTGCCAGCAGCCCTAACAGGGTGACAAGCAATGAGCAGTTCTTC
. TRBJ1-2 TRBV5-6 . CASSLGLAGMSYGYTF TGTGCCAGCAGCTTGGGGCTCGCAGGGATGAGCTATGGCTACACCTTC
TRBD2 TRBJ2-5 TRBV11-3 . CASSLSGEVETQYF TGTGCCAGCAGCTTAAGCGGGGAGGTGGAGACCCAGTACTTC
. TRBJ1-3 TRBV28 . CASSRWDSSSGNTIYF TGTGCCAGCAGTCGATGGGACTCATCCTCTGGAAACACCATATATTTT
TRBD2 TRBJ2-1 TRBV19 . CASSPKQRGDNNEQFF TGTGCCAGTAGTCCAAAGCAGCGGGGGGACAACAATGAGCAGTTCTTC
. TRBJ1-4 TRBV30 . CAWSVGWPSIRKLFF TGTGCCTGGAGTGTAGGTTGGCCGTCCATCCGGAAACTGTTTTTT
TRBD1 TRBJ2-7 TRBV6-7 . CASSLGTGAPEQYF TGTGCCAGCAGTTTAGGGACAGGGGCCCCCGAGCAGTACTTC
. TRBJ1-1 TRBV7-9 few CASSHPSLNTEAFF TGTGCCAGCAGCCATCCCTCGTTGAACACTGAAGCTTTCTTT
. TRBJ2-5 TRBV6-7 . CASRSGSETQYF TGTGCCAGCAGAAGCGGGTCGGAGACCCAGTACTTC
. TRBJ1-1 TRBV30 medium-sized CAWSEGHEVNTEAFF TGTGCCTGGAGTGAAGGACACGAGGTAAACACTGAAGCTTTCTTT
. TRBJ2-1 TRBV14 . CASSQVGQGIHNEQFF TGTGCCAGCAGCCAAGTTGGCCAGGGGATCCACAATGAGCAGTTCTTC
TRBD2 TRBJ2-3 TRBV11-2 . CASSPYTSGLTDTQYF TGTGCCAGCAGCCCTTACACTAGCGGGCTCACAGATACGCAGTATTTT
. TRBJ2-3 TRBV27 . CASSLLVTGGTDTQYF TGTGCCAGCAGCCTACTTGTGACAGGAGGCACAGATACGCAGTATTTT
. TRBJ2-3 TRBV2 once CASSLYRDTQYF TGTGCCAGCAGTTTATATAGAGATACGCAGTATTTT
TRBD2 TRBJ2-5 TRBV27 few CASSALGTSGSETQYF TGTGCCAGCAGTGCCCTCGGGACTAGCGGGTCAGAGACCCAGTACTTC
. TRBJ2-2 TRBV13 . CATKNTGELFF TGTGCCACAAAGAACACCGGGGAGCTGTTTTTT
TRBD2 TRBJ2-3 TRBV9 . CASSGSGVHRLTF TGTGCCAGCAGCGGAAGCGGGGTCCACAGACTTACTTTT
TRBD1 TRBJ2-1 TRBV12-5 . CASGWGQGVANEQFF TGTGCTAGTGGTTGGGGACAGGGGGTGGCCAATGAGCAGTTCTTC
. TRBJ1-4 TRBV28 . CASRAGSDNEKLFF TGTGCCAGCAGGGCAGGGTCCGATAATGAAAAACTGTTTTTT